The rows below give T cell receptor beta chains drawn from one sample of a study of graft-versus-host responses after intestinal transplantation. Generated by immunoSEQ multiplex PCR, the TCRdb table keeps only in-frame clones and is missing some. Altogether around 16,000 clones are present, roughly 84% being singletons, with the ten largest covering roughly 3.8%. This material consisted of ileum tissue, taken about 80 weeks after intestinal transplantation. The source of these receptors is a human patient who received an intestinal transplant, so some T cells may come from the graft donor. CDR3s include the opening cysteine and the closing phenylalanine or tryptophan. Fields, in order: clone size, V gene, D gene, J gene, CDR3 protein, CDR3 DNA. A D gene is named only where the DNA matches it firmly. Size values are once, few and many counts, or a class for expanded clones, and some rows have none.

abundance: -
v_gene: TRBV4-1
d_gene: -
j_gene: TRBJ2-1
CDR3aa: CASSQDRQGNEQFF
CDR3nt: TGCGCCAGCAGCCAAGATCGGCAAGGCAATGAGCAGTTCTTC

abundance: few
v_gene: TRBV9
d_gene: TRBD1
j_gene: TRBJ1-1
CDR3aa: CASSVVGGTVNTEAFF
CDR3nt: TGTGCCAGCAGCGTAGTAGGAGGGACAGTGAACACTGAAGCTTTCTTT

abundance: -
v_gene: TRBV18
d_gene: TRBD1
j_gene: TRBJ2-7
CDR3aa: CASSPQPGTGRSYEQYF
CDR3nt: TGTGCCAGCTCACCTCAACCCGGGACAGGGAGATCCTACGAGCAGTACTTC

abundance: -
v_gene: TRBV2
d_gene: -
j_gene: TRBJ1-1
CDR3aa: CASLNLIAVNAEAFF
CDR3nt: TGTGCCAGCCTGAATCTCATAGCGGTGAACGCTGAAGCTTTCTTT

abundance: -
v_gene: TRBV27
d_gene: TRBD2
j_gene: TRBJ2-7
CDR3aa: CASSLSRGANEQYF
CDR3nt: TGTGCCAGCAGTTTATCGCGGGGGGCGAACGAGCAGTACTTC

abundance: -
v_gene: TRBV4-1
d_gene: -
j_gene: TRBJ2-7
CDR3aa: CASSQEGEQYF
CDR3nt: TGCGCCAGCAGCCAAGAGGGCGAGCAGTACTTC

abundance: -
v_gene: TRBV4-1
d_gene: -
j_gene: TRBJ2-7
CDR3aa: CASSQPLTVSSYEQYF
CDR3nt: TGCGCCAGCAGCCAACCCCTGACGGTCAGCTCCTACGAGCAGTACTTC

abundance: -
v_gene: TRBV2
d_gene: -
j_gene: TRBJ2-7
CDR3aa: CASSEVPVDYEQYF
CDR3nt: TGTGCCAGCAGTGAAGTCCCAGTCGACTACGAGCAGTACTTC

abundance: -
v_gene: TRBV6-4
d_gene: TRBD1
j_gene: TRBJ1-2
CDR3aa: CASREGTGDHTF
CDR3nt: TGTGCCAGCAGGGAAGGGACAGGGGACCACACCTTC

abundance: -
v_gene: TRBV29-1
d_gene: TRBD2
j_gene: TRBJ2-1
CDR3aa: CSVGWRGGPGNEQFF
CDR3nt: TGCAGCGTTGGCTGGCGGGGGGGCCCCGGCAATGAGCAGTTCTTC

abundance: -
v_gene: TRBV9
d_gene: -
j_gene: TRBJ2-7
CDR3aa: CASSVVEGYEQYF
CDR3nt: TGTGCCAGCAGCGTAGTAGAAGGGTACGAGCAGTACTTC

abundance: few
v_gene: TRBV7-9
d_gene: -
j_gene: TRBJ1-5
CDR3aa: CASSPLEWTGNQPQHF
CDR3nt: TGTGCCAGCAGCCCCCTGGAATGGACGGGCAATCAGCCCCAGCATTTT

abundance: -
v_gene: TRBV7-5
d_gene: -
j_gene: TRBJ2-3
CDR3aa: CVRSYQELAGGPASTDTQYF
CDR3nt: TGTGTCAGAAGCTACCAAGAACTAGCGGGGGGACCTGCTAGCACAGATACGCAGTATTTT

abundance: -
v_gene: TRBV23-1
d_gene: TRBD1
j_gene: TRBJ2-7
CDR3aa: CASSQGFPSQTGQYEQYF
CDR3nt: TGCGCCAGCAGTCAAGGATTCCCCTCCCAGACAGGGCAATACGAGCAGTACTTC

abundance: -
v_gene: TRBV10-3
d_gene: -
j_gene: TRBJ2-1
CDR3aa: CASKVGLAVDEQFF
CDR3nt: TGTGCCTCAAAGGTCGGATTAGCAGTGGATGAGCAGTTCTTC

abundance: -
v_gene: TRBV23-1
d_gene: -
j_gene: TRBJ1-4
CDR3aa: CAGVRWSWEKLFF
CDR3nt: TGCGCCGGGGTGCGGTGGAGTTGGGAAAAACTGTTTTTT

abundance: -
v_gene: TRBV19
d_gene: -
j_gene: TRBJ1-5
CDR3aa: CASRRGPFSDSNQPQHF
CDR3nt: TGTGCCAGTAGGAGGGGCCCCTTTAGCGATAGCAATCAGCCCCAGCATTTT

abundance: -
v_gene: TRBV7-3
d_gene: TRBD1
j_gene: TRBJ2-2
CDR3aa: CASSLTGTGLSGELFF
CDR3nt: TGTGCCAGCAGCTTAACCGGGACAGGGTTAAGCGGGGAGCTGTTTTTT

abundance: -
v_gene: TRBV6-5
d_gene: -
j_gene: TRBJ2-7
CDR3aa: CASSIARGAAYEQYF
CDR3nt: TGTGCCAGCAGCATAGCCAGGGGGGCCGCCTACGAGCAGTACTTC

abundance: -
v_gene: TRBV7-9
d_gene: TRBD1
j_gene: TRBJ2-5
CDR3aa: CASSLGQPIATQYF
CDR3nt: TGTGCCAGCAGCTTGGGACAGCCTATTGCGACCCAGTACTTC

abundance: once
v_gene: TRBV7-8
d_gene: -
j_gene: TRBJ2-1
CDR3aa: CASSQASDNEQFF
CDR3nt: TGTGCCAGCAGCCAGGCGTCCGACAATGAGCAGTTCTTC

abundance: -
v_gene: TRBV5-5
d_gene: -
j_gene: TRBJ1-1
CDR3aa: CASSLAGTLRNTEAFF
CDR3nt: TGTGCCAGCAGCTTGGCCGGGACACTTAGGAACACTGAAGCTTTCTTT